These 28 T cell receptor beta chains share one sample of origin, sequenced in a study of shared clonotypes between healthy human individuals. Sequenced by immunoSEQ multiplex PCR; TCRdb stores in-frame clones only, minus some. The sample yields around 350,000 clones, about 70% seen once. Sequencing input: memory CD4+ T cells sorted from blood. Regarding subset: CD45RA-negative fraction. The receptors were sampled from a man aged 30 to 45 in good health.

This chain joins TRBV18 and TRBJ1-1; TRBD1 matches at 7 bases. Germline V gene data show CDR1 as KGHSH and CDR2 as LQKENI. V lost 3 bases to trimming and J lost 3 bases; unmatched junction nucleotides: 13. CDR3 length: 17 residues. CDR3 in DNA: TGTGCCAGCTCACCCCTTACAGGGGCCCATGGGGACACTGAAGCTTTCTTT. Translated, it gives CASSPLTGAHGDTEAFF.

The CDR3 spells CASSLNLGREAFF. The CDR3 nucleotides read TGCGCCAGCAGCTTAAACTTAGGCAGAGAAGCTTTCTTT. The V and J genes are TRBV5-1 and TRBJ1-1, with D uncertain. Germline CDR1 reads SGHRS; CDR2 reads YFSETQ. V lost 2 bases, J lost 8 bases, and 13 bases lay in between. This CDR3 is built from 13 residues.

Points on this clone: Its ends do not fully match the called genes, so a read error is possible. The chain carries TRBV7-2 and TRBJ1-1, with 7 nucleotides matching TRBD1. Germline V gene lookup returns CDR1 SGHTA and CDR2 FQGNSA. The CDR3 is 11 residues long. The CDR3 bases are TGTGCCAGCAGCTTCGACAGGGTGGTTAGTTTT. Residues: CASSFDRVVSF.

The gene calls are TRBV6-1 and TRBJ2-2; 9 bases agree with TRBD1. With 6 bases clipped from V and 8 bases from J, the junction kept 10 bases outside the gene matches. Germline CDR1 MNHNS, CDR2 SASEGT. The CDR3 covers 15 residues. CDR3 protein: CASRSPGQGGGELFF. The CDR3 region has the DNA TGTGCCAGCAGGTCACCGGGACAGGGTGGTGGGGAGCTGTTTTTT.

This chain uses TRBV6-1 with TRBJ2-2; 7 nucleotides align to TRBD1. The germline V gene encodes CDR1 MNHNS and CDR2 SASEGT. V gave up 4 bases and J gave up 5 bases; unmatched junction bases: 10. The CDR3 has 16 amino acids. This CDR3 is CASSVRTGQGTGELFF. CDR3 nucleotides: TGTGCCAGCAGTGTTCGGACAGGCCAGGGGACCGGGGAGCTGTTTTTT.

This clone was seen repeatedly, ten times or more. Germline is not matched at one junction end, which may reflect a read error. J is TRBJ2-1 and V is TRBV2; D is perhaps TRBD1 or TRBD2 (5 bases each). This CDR3 spans 11 amino acids. The germline V gene encodes CDR1 SNHLY and CDR2 FYNNEI. The CDR3 region has the DNA TGTGCCAGCTGTAGTTCGGGGCACCCCATCTTC. It is translated as CASCSSGHPIF.

This clone came up once. V gene TRBV7-2 combines with J gene TRBJ2-5; no clear D. This CDR3 is built from 13 residues. Germline V gene sequence: CDR1 SGHTA, CDR2 FQGNSA. V was shortened by 5 bases and J by 1 base, with 8 bases between the two germline ends. This chain's CDR3 is CASSPVSQETQYF. CDR3 nucleotides: TGTGCCAGCAGCCCGGTGAGCCAAGAGACCCAGTACTTC.

This clone showed up just a few times. The chain carries TRBV29-1 and TRBJ2-1; TRBD1 matches at 9 bases. The CDR3 has 14 residues. The trim removed 7 bases at V and 9 bases at J, leaving 13 bases unmatched. From germline, CDR1 is SQVTM and CDR2 ANQGSEA. CDR3 sequence reads: CSALQGALGIEQFF. The CDR3 DNA is TGCAGCGCCCTACAGGGGGCGCTTGGTATTGAGCAGTTCTTC.

In regard to this clone: At the DNA level, this CDR3 is encoded by other sequences in the same sample as well. The chain couples TRBV5-1 to TRBJ1-5; D gene ambiguous. This CDR3 has 13 residues. CDR1 SGHRS and CDR2 YFSETQ come from the germline V gene. V was pared by 2 bases and J by 0 bases, with 3 bases between. The CDR3 region is CASSLDSNQPQHF. The CDR3 DNA reads TGCGCCAGCAGCTTAGATAGCAATCAGCCCCAGCATTTT.

J is TRBJ1-5 and V is TRBV28; D remains ambiguous. The CDR3 is 14 amino acids. Germline V gives CDR1 MDHEN, CDR2 SYDVKM. The V and J ends lost 3 bases and 5 bases respectively, with 11 bases between them. As DNA, the CDR3 is TGTGCCAGCAGTTTTCCCCGTGTCGATCAGCCCCAGCATTTT. This translates into CASSFPRVDQPQHF.

This clone showed up just a few times. Other DNA sequences in this sample translate to the same CDR3. The chain has TRBV5-6 and TRBJ2-1, with D unresolved. CDR1 and CDR2 from the germline V gene are SGHDT and YYEEEE. Deletions cut 3 bases from V and 4 bases from J, with 2 bases between. The CDR3 extends over 11 amino acids. The CDR3: CASSSYNEQFF. CDR3 bases: TGTGCCAGCAGCTCATACAATGAGCAGTTCTTC. Drawing the rest from reference TRBV5-6 and TRBJ2-1, the complete variable domain is DAGVTQSPTHLIKTRGQQVTLRCSPKSGHDTVSWYQQALGQGPQFIFQYYEEEERQRGNFPDRFSGHQFPNYSSELNVNALLLGDSALYLCASSSYNEQFFGPGTRLTVL.

This chain joins TRBV6-4 and TRBJ2-1; 9 positions agree with TRBD1. V shed 3 bases and J 13 bases; nucleotides not matched to a gene: 7. The CDR3 spans 13 residues. CDR1 and CDR2 (germline): MRHNA, SNTAGT. The CDR3 loop is CASSENRGREQFF. Written as DNA, the CDR3 is TGTGCCAGCAGTGAGAACAGGGGGCGCGAACAGTTCTTC.

This sequence joins TRBV29-1 and TRBJ2-1; a weak D match, TRBD2 (6 bases). The CDR3 is made up of 12 amino acids. With 4 bases removed from V and 7 bases from J, the gap between germline ends came to 11 bases. In germline, CDR1 is SQVTM, CDR2 ANQGSEA. CDR3 sequence (DNA): TGCAGCGTTGTGTGGCTAGCGAATGAGCAGTTCTTC. The encoded protein is CSVVWLANEQFF.

The rearrangement uses TRBV19 and TRBJ1-2; 7 bases are a match to TRBD1. The J segment lost 4 bases and the V segment lost 6 bases, leaving 11 bases of the junction unmatched. Per germline, CDR1 LNHDA and CDR2 SQIVND (reference sequence). The CDR3 totals 15 residues. The CDR3 sequence: CASSYRGNIGYGYTF. The CDR3 DNA follows: TGTGCCAGTAGCTACAGGGGTAATATTGGCTATGGCTACACCTTC.

The rearrangement joins TRBV27 to TRBJ2-1; 7 bases map to TRBD1. The CDR3 runs 15 residues. V lost 3 bases, J lost 1 base, and 3 bases stayed unmatched. Germline V gene sequence: CDR1 MNHEY, CDR2 SMNVEV (reference sequence). The CDR3 loop is CASSFGRGSYNEQFF. CDR3 coding DNA: TGTGCCAGCAGTTTTGGCAGGGGGTCCTACAATGAGCAGTTCTTC.

The gene calls are TRBV10-3 and TRBJ1-3; TRBD1 matches at 10 bases. The CDR3 covers 19 residues. The ends lost 4 bases at V and 0 bases at J; junction bases unmatched: 12. Germline V gene lookup returns CDR1 ENHRY and CDR2 SYGVKD. CDR3 in amino acids: CAISGPGQGRTSSGNTIYF. The CDR3 nucleotides are TGTGCCATCAGTGGGCCGGGACAGGGGCGCACGAGCTCTGGAAACACCATATATTTT.

The chain recombines TRBV7-2 with TRBJ2-5; the D gene is possibly TRBD1 (6 bases). Germline V lookup: CDR1 SGHTA, CDR2 FQGNSA. The CDR3 contains 15 residues. V was pared by 1 base and J by 2 bases, with 11 bases between. CDR3 sequence reads: CASSLVGHQQETQYF. As DNA, the CDR3 is TGTGCCAGCAGCTTAGTGGGACACCAACAAGAGACCCAGTACTTC.

The chain links TRBV11-2 to TRBJ2-7, with TRBD1 matching 8 bases. In germline, CDR1 is SGHAT, CDR2 FQNNGV. Trimming at V came to 2 bases and at J to 4 bases, leaving 4 bases not matched to a gene. The CDR3 sequence is 14 residues long. The CDR3 DNA reads TGTGCCAGCAGCTTACACCAGGGGGCTTACGAGCAGTACTTC. It encodes CASSLHQGAYEQYF.

This clone was recorded a few times. This chain joins TRBV5-7 and TRBJ2-7, with 11 nucleotides matching TRBD1. TRBV5-7 has ORF status, its function being uncertain. Trimming cost V 2 bases and J 3 bases; bases outside gene matches: 4. The CDR3 extends over 15 amino acids. CDR3: CASSLRDRGDYEQYF. The CDR3 region has the DNA TGTGCCAGCAGCTTACGGGACAGGGGGGACTACGAGCAGTACTTC.

This sequence joins TRBV9 and TRBJ2-3; 9 nucleotides align to TRBD2. Germline CDR1 is SGDLS and CDR2 is YYNGEE. The ends lost 5 bases at V and 3 bases at J; junction bases unmatched: 7. The CDR3 contains 15 residues. CDR3 sequence (DNA): TGTGCCAGCAGTTGGGGAACTAGCGGGACAGATACGCAGTATTTT. Translating gives CASSWGTSGTDTQYF. The variable domain in full, completed from reference TRBV9 and TRBJ2-3, reads DSGVTQTPKHLITATGQRVTLRCSPRSGDLSVYWYQQSLDQGLQFLIQYYNGEERAKGNILERFSAQQFPDLHSELNLSSLELGDSALYFCASSWGTSGTDTQYFGPGTRLTVL.

This sequence joins TRBV29-1 and TRBJ2-5; no clear D gene. The CDR3 contains 11 residues. Trimming cost V 3 bases and J 4 bases, with 6 bases left between them. Germline CDR1 reads SQVTM; CDR2 reads ANQGSEA. The CDR3 loop is CSVEIGETQYF. The CDR3 region has the DNA TGCAGCGTTGAGATAGGAGAGACCCAGTACTTC.

This clone was recorded at least ten times. The gene calls are TRBV6-8 and TRBJ1-4; the match to TRBD1 covers 7 bases. Germline values: CDR1 MNHGY, CDR2 SAAAGT. The junction had 17 bases not matched to a gene; V was cut back by 7 bases and J by 0 bases. CDR3 length: 19 residues. The CDR3 spells CASTPKSRGRAATNEKLFF. CDR3 in DNA: TGTGCCAGCACTCCCAAATCGAGGGGGCGGGCTGCAACTAATGAAAAACTGTTTTTT.

V gene TRBV9 combines with J gene TRBJ2-7; 8 bases fit TRBD2. Unmatched junction bases numbered 8, after V lost 2 bases and J lost 4 bases. Germline CDR1 SGDLS, CDR2 YYNGEE. This CDR3 is built from 15 residues. The CDR3 is CASSVAGGNTYEQYF. The DNA of the CDR3 is TGTGCCAGCAGCGTGGCGGGAGGAAATACTTACGAGCAGTACTTC.

This clone was picked up many times. The chain recombines TRBV12-5 with TRBJ1-1; 9 bases map to TRBD1. The CDR3 has 15 residues. Trimming removed 1 base from V and 2 bases from J; junction bases left unmatched: 2. The V gene's germline CDR1 is LGHNT and CDR2 FRNRAP. CDR3 nucleotides: TGTGCTAGTGGTTTGGACAGGGGGCTAAACACTGAAGCTTTCTTT. Translation gives CASGLDRGLNTEAFF.

The gene calls are TRBV5-8 and TRBJ2-7; TRBD1 agrees at 7 bases. CDR3 length: 13 residues. Germline V lookup: CDR1 SGHTS, CDR2 YDEGEE. The J segment lost 4 bases and the V segment lost 2 bases, leaving 3 bases of the junction unmatched. The CDR3 DNA reads TGTGCCAGCAGCTTCGGGACAGCATACGAGCAGTACTTC. Protein product: CASSFGTAYEQYF.

This chain links TRBV6-5 with TRBJ2-1; D assignment may be TRBD1 or TRBD2 (5 bases each). The CDR3 has 15 residues. The V and J ends lost 10 bases and 2 bases respectively, with 18 bases between them. Germline CDR1 reads MNHEY; CDR2 reads SVGAGI. The CDR3 sequence: CATKTRGVTYNEQFF. As DNA, the CDR3 is TGTGCCACCAAAACCAGAGGGGTTACCTACAATGAGCAGTTCTTC.

The chain couples TRBV7-2 to TRBJ2-5; D not certain. The CDR3 runs to 13 residues. The germline V gene has CDR1 SGHTA and CDR2 FQGNSA. Trimming left V 1 base short and J 5 bases short, with 8 bases between. CDR3 in DNA: TGTGCCAGCAGCTTAGAAGTTTTTGAGACCCAGTACTTC. Protein sequence: CASSLEVFETQYF.

This clone was observed a single time. V usage is TRBV11-2 and J usage is TRBJ2-2; D remains ambiguous. The CDR3 length is 13 residues. V shed 4 bases and J shed 0 bases, with 3 bases lying between them. Germline values: CDR1 SGHAT, CDR2 FQNNGV. The CDR3 loop is CASSYTNTGELFF. In DNA, the CDR3 is TGTGCCAGCAGCTATACGAACACCGGGGAGCTGTTTTTT.